This T cell receptor beta chain was identified in a study of T cell responses to AZD1222 COVID-19 vaccine. Study-wide findings and caveats: In a largely white British group with more females than males, clonal diversity was possibly underestimated. Vaccine-associated CD4 TCRs spanned spike, dominant at 160-218 and 743-854.

Remarks on this clone: Its antigen is not known.

CDR3 length equals 14 residues. Trimming left V 4 bases short and J 2 bases short, with 12 bases between. Germline-derived CDR1 and CDR2 are SGHTA and FQGNSA. The repertoire was sequenced with immunoSEQ multiplex PCR; TCRdb's copy has only in-frame clones and lacks some. Counted here are around 140,000 clones, roughly nine tenths occurring once; the ten biggest clones make up about 5%. The rearrangement uses TRBV7-2 and TRBJ2-7, with no clear D. The TCR sequence derives from an adult in good health. Sequences were derived from peripheral blood, sampled on day 0 of AZD1222 vaccination. The CDR3, as DNA: TGTGCCAGCAGCTCTACCCGAAGGACCTACGAGCAGTACTTC. Protein: CASSSTRRTYEQYF.